This passage covers 29 T cell receptor beta chains from one sample sequenced in a study of cytomegalovirus exposure and HLA in healthy donors. The PCR ran on 60 Vbeta and 13 Jbeta primers. Sequencing used immunoSEQ multiplex PCR; TCRdb keeps in-frame clones, though not all of them. The table lists 200,000 or so clones, about four fifths of them singletons. Sequencing was performed on PBMCs. The receptors were sampled from a young man in good health and CMV-seronegative.

The J gene is TRBJ1-3, the V gene TRBV2; D perhaps matches TRBD1 (6 bases). Germline lookup yields CDR1 SNHLY and CDR2 FYNNEI. V lost 4 bases to trimming and J lost 2 bases, with 21 bases between them. CDR3 size: 18 residues. CDR3 residues: CASSVRRPGGAAGNTIYF. CDR3 bases: TGTGCCAGCAGTGTTCGAAGACCGGGGGGGGCAGCTGGAAACACCATATATTTT.

The chain carries TRBV4-2 and TRBJ2-6; TRBD1 matches 7 bases. This CDR3 has 17 amino acids. Germline-derived CDR1 and CDR2 are LGHNA and YNFKEQ. The V gene end was trimmed by 0 bases and the J gene end by 0 bases; junction bases not matched to a gene: 2. CDR3 residues: CASSQDGTASGANVLTF. CDR3 DNA sequence: TGTGCCAGCAGCCAAGACGGGACAGCCTCTGGGGCCAACGTCCTGACTTTC.

The V and J genes are TRBV7-3 and TRBJ2-5; possible D gene TRBD2, 5 bases. V was clipped by 2 bases and J by 5 bases, with 18 bases between them. The CDR3 runs to 16 residues. Germline CDR1 is SGHTA and CDR2 is FQGTGA. CDR3: CASSLVGPGSLETQYF. Here the CDR3 DNA reads TGTGCCAGCAGCTTAGTAGGGCCGGGATCTTTGGAGACCCAGTACTTC. Together with reference TRBV7-3 and TRBJ2-5, the CDR3 gives the full variable domain: GAGVSQTPSNKVTEKGKYVELRCDPISGHTALYWYRQSLGQGPEFLIYFQGTGAADDSGLPNDRFFAVRPEGSVSTLKIQRTERGDSAVYLCASSLVGPGSLETQYFGPGTRLLVL.

The chain has TRBV4-1 and TRBJ2-1, with D perhaps TRBD2 (6 bases). This CDR3 contains 13 residues. V was clipped by 0 bases and J by 9 bases, with 9 bases between them. Per germline, CDR1 MGHRA and CDR2 YSYEKL. CDR3 nucleotides: TGCGCCAGCAGCCAAGAGGAGGGGTTTGAGCAGTTCTTC. This translates into CASSQEEGFEQFF.

V and J are TRBV7-3 and TRBJ1-6; D is unresolved. Germline V CDR1 and CDR2: SGHTA, FQGTGA. V was cut by 1 base and J by 6 bases, with 19 bases left in between. This CDR3 has 18 amino acids. The CDR3 sequence is CASSLSRQRIPPNSPLHF. The CDR3 DNA sequence: TGTGCCAGCAGCTTAAGTAGACAAAGAATCCCCCCTAATTCACCCCTCCACTTT.

A few counts support this clone. The chain recombines TRBV7-6 with TRBJ2-7; 8 nucleotides agree with TRBD2. The CDR3 is 17 residues long. V lost 0 bases, J lost 0 bases, and 7 bases stayed unmatched. Germline CDR1 reads SGHVS; CDR2 reads FNYEAQ. CDR3: CASSLASERGYSYEQYF. The DNA of the CDR3 is TGTGCCAGCAGCTTAGCGTCGGAGCGGGGGTACTCCTACGAGCAGTACTTC. The variable domain in full, with the rest retrieved from reference TRBV7-6 and TRBJ2-7, is GAGVSQSPRYKVTKRGQDVALRCDPISGHVSLYWYRQALGQGPEFLTYFNYEAQQDKSGLPNDRFSAERPEGSISTLTIQRTEQRDSAMYRCASSLASERGYSYEQYFGPGTRLTVT.

The chain carries TRBV6-4 and TRBJ1-1; 9 bases match TRBD1. The J segment lost 6 bases and the V segment lost 5 bases, leaving 4 bases of the junction unmatched. Germline V lookup: CDR1 MRHNA, CDR2 SNTAGT. The length of the CDR3 is 13 residues. CDR3 protein: CASSLWTGAEAFF. CDR3 coding DNA: TGTGCCAGCAGTCTTTGGACAGGGGCTGAAGCTTTCTTT.

This chain connects TRBV2 to TRBJ1-5; 7 bases fit TRBD1. The germline gives CDR1 SNHLY, CDR2 FYNNEI. This CDR3 contains 15 residues. J was trimmed by 3 bases and V by 6 bases; bases with no gene match: 8. The CDR3 loop reads CASSGGQVFNQPQHF. CDR3 in DNA: TGTGCCAGCAGCGGCGGACAGGTTTTCAATCAGCCCCAGCATTTT.

This chain connects TRBV9 to TRBJ1-3; 9 bases agree with TRBD1. Losses at the gene ends were 2 bases for V and 2 bases for J; bases not matched to a gene: 2. This CDR3 region has 15 residues. The germline gives CDR1 SGDLS, CDR2 YYNGEE. The CDR3 spells CASSVGTGTGNTIYF. CDR3 DNA: TGTGCCAGCAGCGTCGGGACAGGGACTGGAAACACCATATATTTT.

The chain is built from TRBV6-1 and TRBJ2-3; tentatively, D is TRBD1 (7 bases). Germline loops: CDR1 MNHNS, CDR2 SASEGT. This CDR3 has 14 residues. V gave up 6 bases and J gave up 3 bases, with 13 bases separating them. CDR3: CASSPGGPTDTQYF. The CDR3 DNA follows: TGTGCCAGCAGCCCAGGGGGGCCGACAGATACGCAGTATTTT.

The chain's CDR3 is CASRPTGIETQYF. In DNA, the CDR3 is TGCGCCAGTCGACCGACAGGGATCGAGACCCAGTACTTC. This chain links TRBV5-1 with TRBJ2-5, with 7 bases lining up with TRBD1. CDR1 is SGHRS, CDR2 YFSETQ, per germline. V lost 8 bases, J lost 5 bases, and 9 bases stayed unmatched. This CDR3 region has 13 residues.

V usage is TRBV7-7 and J usage is TRBJ2-7; possible D gene TRBD2, 6 bases. This CDR3 has 16 residues. In germline, CDR1 is SSHAT, CDR2 FNYEAQ (reference sequence). The CDR3 DNA reads TGTGCTACCCGGGGGATGCAGGGACGACCTTTATACGAGCAGTACTTC. It translates to CATRGMQGRPLYEQYF.

The chain combines TRBV2 with TRBJ1-1; possibly TRBD1 for D (5 bases). The germline V gene encodes CDR1 SNHLY and CDR2 FYNNEI. This CDR3 has 14 amino acids. Deletions cut 5 bases from V and 3 bases from J, with 13 bases between. CDR3 in DNA: TGTGCCAGCAGTCCAGGGTTCGGTTACACTGAAGCTTTCTTT. This gives the protein CASSPGFGYTEAFF.

This chain links TRBV27 with TRBJ1-1; maybe TRBD1 (5 bases). Deletions cut 2 bases from V and 6 bases from J, with 10 bases between. The germline V gene has CDR1 MNHEY and CDR2 SMNVEV (reference sequence). CDR3 length equals 13 residues. The CDR3 reads CASSLESGAEAFF. As DNA, the CDR3 is TGTGCCAGCAGTTTAGAGTCGGGGGCTGAAGCTTTCTTT.

Concerning this clone itself: The sample carries other DNA sequences with the same CDR3. This chain links TRBV6-5 with TRBJ1-5; 9 bases match TRBD1. The CDR3 totals 15 residues. CDR1 and CDR2 (germline): MNHEY, SVGAGI. Trimming took 5 bases from V and 1 from J; bases not matched to a gene: 3. CDR3 residues: CASSRDRVSNQPQHF. The CDR3, as DNA: TGTGCCAGCAGTCGGGACAGGGTCAGCAATCAGCCCCAGCATTTT.

This clone is a singleton in its sample. V and J are TRBV7-2 and TRBJ2-3; TRBD2 is a possible D gene (6 bases). The CDR3 covers 13 residues. V was cut by 5 bases and J by 8 bases, with 14 bases left in between. Germline-derived CDR1 and CDR2 are SGHTA and FQGNSA. The CDR3 sequence is CASSDRQTSTQYF. DNA of the CDR3: TGTGCCAGCAGCGATCGCCAGACTAGTACGCAGTATTTT. The whole variable domain, filled in from reference TRBV7-2 and TRBJ2-3, reads GAGVSQSPSNKVTEKGKDVELRCDPISGHTALYWYRQSLGQGLEFLIYFQGNSAPDKSGLPSDRFSAERTGGSVSTLTIQRTQQEDSAVYLCASSDRQTSTQYFGPGTRLTVL.

The chain carries TRBV18 and TRBJ1-2, with TRBD1 identical over 8 bases. With 4 bases clipped from V and 2 bases from J, the junction kept 12 bases outside the gene matches. This CDR3 has 17 residues. Germline CDR1 is KGHSH and CDR2 is LQKENI. CDR3 sequence reads: CASSLTIGQGANYGYTF. The CDR3 nucleotides are TGTGCCAGCTCACTCACGATTGGACAGGGAGCCAACTATGGCTACACCTTC.

The chain recombines TRBV19 with TRBJ2-1; 8 bases fit TRBD2. The CDR3 is 13 residues long. J gave up 6 bases and V 5 bases, and 3 bases lay outside the gene matches. In germline, CDR1 is LNHDA, CDR2 SQIVND (reference sequence). The DNA of the CDR3 is TGTGCCAGTAGTCACGGGGGGGCCAATGAGCAGTTCTTC. This codes for CASSHGGANEQFF.

The chain couples TRBV5-1 to TRBJ2-1, with 9 nucleotides matching TRBD1. V was clipped by 4 bases and J by 4 bases; unmatched bases: 3. The CDR3 has 14 residues. Germline V lookup: CDR1 SGHRS, CDR2 YFSETQ. CDR3 DNA sequence: TGCGCCAGCAGCAAGACAGGGGGATACAATGAGCAGTTCTTC. This translates into CASSKTGGYNEQFF. The full variable domain, completed using reference TRBV5-1 and TRBJ2-1, is KAGVTQTPRYLIKTRGQQVTLSCSPISGHRSVSWYQQTPGQGLQFLFEYFSETQRNKGNFPGRFSGRQFSNSRSEMNVSTLELGDSALYLCASSKTGGYNEQFFGPGTRLTVL.

The CDR3 region is CASSLAGGEQYF. The CDR3 nucleotides are TGCGCCAGCAGCCTAGCCGGGGGGGAGCAGTACTTC. The chain is built from TRBV4-1 and TRBJ2-5; TRBD2 matches at 8 bases. J lost 11 bases, V lost 4 bases, and 6 bases had no gene match. The CDR3 has 12 residues. Germline assignment: CDR1 MGHRA and CDR2 YSYEKL.

The chain recombines TRBV6-1 with TRBJ1-1; D gene uncertain. This CDR3 comprises 12 residues. Trimming removed 4 bases from V and 5 bases from J, with 8 bases in between. Germline assignment: CDR1 MNHNS and CDR2 SASEGT. CDR3 DNA: TGTGCCAGCAGTGTATTTAATACTGAAGCTTTCTTT. It translates to CASSVFNTEAFF.

The chain joins TRBV13 to TRBJ2-1; possibly TRBD1 for D (5 bases). The CDR3 is 16 amino acids. The germline V gene encodes CDR1 PRHDT and CDR2 FYEKMQ (reference sequence). Trimming removed 5 bases from V and 10 bases from J, with 24 bases in between. The CDR3, as DNA: TGTGCCAGCAGCGGAACCAGGGATAGGCCCGGGCACGAGCAGTTCTTC. This translates into CASSGTRDRPGHEQFF. Based on the CDR3 plus reference TRBV13 and TRBJ2-1, the full variable domain is AAGVIQSPRHLIKEKRETATLKCYPIPRHDTVYWYQQGPGQDPQFLISFYEKMQSDKGSIPDRFSAQQFSDYHSELNMSSLELGDSALYFCASSGTRDRPGHEQFFGPGTRLTVL.

The chain uses TRBV9 and TRBJ2-7; D uncertain. Trimming cost V 0 bases and J 0 bases, with 4 bases left between them. The CDR3 has 13 amino acids. Germline lookup yields CDR1 SGDLS and CDR2 YYNGEE. The chain's CDR3 is CASSVESSYEQYF. CDR3 nucleotides: TGTGCCAGCAGCGTAGAGAGCTCCTACGAGCAGTACTTC.

As for this clone: Other DNA sequences of this sample code for an identical CDR3. The chain employs TRBV5-1 and TRBJ2-1, with 14 bases matching TRBD2. The V gene end was trimmed by 3 bases and the J gene end by 3 bases; junction bases not matched to a gene: 2. The CDR3 spans 16 residues. CDR1 and CDR2 from the germline V gene are SGHRS and YFSETQ. CDR3 sequence: CASSSGLAGGYNEQFF. DNA for the CDR3: TGCGCCAGCAGCTCCGGACTAGCGGGGGGCTACAATGAGCAGTTCTTC.

This chain uses TRBV18 with TRBJ1-6; a possible D gene is TRBD1 (5 bases). Per germline, CDR1 KGHSH and CDR2 LQKENI. The length of the CDR3 is 16 residues. Trimming shortened V by 1 base and J by 10 bases, and 17 bases separated the two germline ends. In nucleotides, the CDR3 is TGTGCCAGCTCACCACTCCAGGGACTCGGGGAATCACCCCTCCACTTT. It encodes CASSPLQGLGESPLHF.

The rearrangement uses TRBV4-1 and TRBJ2-7; D might be TRBD1 (6 bases). CDR3 length: 16 residues. V lost 0 bases and J lost 0, with 12 bases in between. Germline V gene sequence: CDR1 MGHRA, CDR2 YSYEKL. CDR3: CASSQEWGPTSYEQYF. In DNA form, the CDR3 reads TGCGCCAGCAGCCAAGAGTGGGGGCCGACCTCCTACGAGCAGTACTTC.

This clone was counted between two and nine times. Here the CDR3 reads CASSANRGNYGYTF. Written as DNA, the CDR3 is TGTGCCAGCAGTGCAAACAGGGGGAACTATGGCTACACCTTC. V usage is TRBV2 and J usage is TRBJ1-2; 8 positions match TRBD1. Germline values: CDR1 SNHLY, CDR2 FYNNEI. CDR3 size: 14 residues. V lost 4 bases, J lost 2 bases, and 3 bases stayed unmatched.

The V and J genes are TRBV15 and TRBJ1-6; D possibly corresponds to TRBD1 (5 bases). The V gene lost 0 bases and the J gene lost 8 bases, with 8 bases spanning the gap. CDR3 size: 14 residues. Germline values: CDR1 LNHNV, CDR2 YYDKDF (reference sequence). The CDR3 spells CATSREGADSPLHF. The CDR3 region has the DNA TGTGCCACCAGCAGAGAAGGGGCCGATTCACCCCTCCACTTT. Together with reference TRBV15 and TRBJ1-6, the CDR3 gives the full variable domain: DAMVIQNPRYQVTQFGKPVTLSCSQTLNHNVMYWYQQKSSQAPKLLFHYYDKDFNNEADTPDNFQSRRPNTSFCFLDIRSPGLGDTAMYLCATSREGADSPLHFGNGTRLTVT.

V usage is TRBV7-6 and J usage is TRBJ2-7, with a weak D call TRBD1 (5 bases). The CDR3 is made up of 15 amino acids. Between the trimmed V and J ends, which lost 5 bases and 2 bases, there was a span of 16 bases. CDR1 is SGHVS and CDR2 is FNYEAQ in the germline V gene. CDR3 nucleotide sequence: TGTGCCAGCAGCCCCCGGACACTGGGGCCCTACGAGCAGTACTTC. It codes for CASSPRTLGPYEQYF. Combining the CDR3 with reference TRBV7-6 and TRBJ2-7 gives the whole variable domain GAGVSQSPRYKVTKRGQDVALRCDPISGHVSLYWYRQALGQGPEFLTYFNYEAQQDKSGLPNDRFSAERPEGSISTLTIQRTEQRDSAMYRCASSPRTLGPYEQYFGPGTRLTVT.